This T cell receptor (beta chain) was retrieved from a study of T cells after yellow fever vaccination. This clonotype was detected ten times or more. TCRdb used MiXCR to reprocess the 5' RACE reads, holding one entry per CDR3 protein. The data hold about 360,000 distinct CDR3 sequences, with 6% to 8% observed a single time. This clonotype was obtained from a young man who received the YFV17D yellow fever vaccine. The sequencing here drew on PBMCs, taken 5 days after the yellow fever booster vaccination.

This CDR3 is CSVGRQQGEQYF. Here the CDR3 DNA reads TGCAGCGTTGGCCGACAGCAGGGCGAGCAGTACTTC. The J gene is TRBJ2-7, the V gene TRBV29-1, with D maybe TRBD1 (5 bases). Germline CDR1 and CDR2: SQVTM and ANQGSEA. The CDR3 totals 12 residues. Trimming shortened V by 4 bases and J by 6 bases, and 13 bases separated the two germline ends.